The next 21 T cell receptor beta chains were all read from a single sample in a study of blood T cell repertoires in COVID-19. Produced via immunoSEQ multiplex PCR; TCRdb's table is partial and in-frame only. The sample includes approximately 180,000 clones, roughly 86% of them seen just once. Input material: peripheral blood. Receptors originate from a woman aged 45-60 years with acute or convalescent COVID-19.

V usage is TRBV5-5 and J usage is TRBJ1-4; 7 bases are a match to TRBD1. CDR1 SGHKS and CDR2 YYEKEE come from the germline V gene (reference sequence). Trimming took 5 bases from V and 2 from J; bases not matched to a gene: 6. The CDR3 covers 15 residues. The DNA for the CDR3 is TGTGCCAGCAGGCCCACAGGGGTGACTAATGAAAAACTGTTTTTT. Its translation is CASRPTGVTNEKLFF.

This chain connects TRBV6-2 or TRBV6-3 to TRBJ1-1; D unclear. V gave up 5 bases and J gave up 0 bases, with 10 bases separating them. The CDR3 consists of 14 residues. Germline CDR1 reads MNHEY; CDR2 reads SVGEGT. This chain's CDR3 is CASSSNPMNTEAFF. As DNA, the CDR3 is TGTGCCAGCAGTAGTAACCCTATGAACACTGAAGCTTTCTTT.

V is TRBV19 and J is TRBJ1-2, with 8 nucleotides matching TRBD1. Losses at the gene ends were 5 bases for V and 3 bases for J; bases not matched to a gene: 2. Germline CDR1 LNHDA, CDR2 SQIVND (reference sequence). The CDR3 length is 13 residues. The CDR3 sequence: CASSQDRDYGYTF. CDR3 bases: TGTGCCAGTAGTCAGGACAGGGACTATGGCTACACCTTC.

The chain is built from TRBV24-1 and TRBJ2-2, with D perhaps TRBD2 (5 bases). This CDR3 is 15 amino acids long. Germline values: CDR1 KGHDR, CDR2 SFDVKD. Deletions cut 5 bases from V and 4 bases from J, with 13 bases between. The CDR3 spells CATSGRTGSTGELFF. CDR3 in DNA: TGTGCCACCAGTGGTCGGACGGGGTCCACCGGGGAGCTGTTTTTT.

The chain couples TRBV5-1 to TRBJ1-4, with 8 bases aligning to TRBD1. Trimming removed 4 bases from V and 8 bases from J; junction bases left unmatched: 7. Germline assignment: CDR1 SGHRS and CDR2 YFSETQ. CDR3 length: 14 amino acids. CDR3 sequence reads: CASSIGQGEEKLFF. CDR3 DNA: TGCGCCAGCAGCATTGGACAGGGAGAGGAAAAACTGTTTTTT.

In this sample, this clone turned up a few times. The J gene is TRBJ1-4, the V gene TRBV6-5; a possible D gene is TRBD1 (5 bases). Germline V gene data show CDR1 as MNHEY and CDR2 as SVGAGI. CDR3 length: 14 amino acids. V lost 6 bases and J lost 3, with 11 bases in between. The CDR3: CASSREGANEKLFF. The CDR3 DNA sequence: TGTGCCAGCAGCCGTGAAGGGGCTAATGAAAAACTGTTTTTT.

This chain connects TRBV15 to TRBJ2-2; 10 bases match TRBD2. The length of the CDR3 is 16 residues. The germline CDR1 and CDR2 sequences are LNHNV and YYDKDF (reference sequence). V was clipped by 5 bases and J by 4 bases; unmatched bases: 7. The CDR3 DNA reads TGTGCCACCAGCGGAGCGGGGGGGCCGGTCACCGGGGAGCTGTTTTTT. As protein: CATSGAGGPVTGELFF.

The chain has TRBV18 and TRBJ1-5; D is ambiguous. Trimming took 3 bases from V and 1 from J, leaving 4 bases between them. The CDR3 is 13 amino acids. Germline V CDR1 and CDR2: KGHSH, LQKENI. CDR3 sequence reads: CASSPASNQPQHF. DNA of the CDR3: TGTGCCAGCTCACCGGCAAGCAATCAGCCCCAGCATTTT. The complete variable domain, with remaining parts taken from reference TRBV18 and TRBJ1-5, reads NAGVMQNPRHLVRRRGQEARLRCSPMKGHSHVYWYRQLPEEGLKFMVYLQKENIIDESGMPKERFSAEFPKEGPSILRIQQVVRGDSAAYFCASSPASNQPQHFGDGTRLSIL.

The V and J genes are TRBV27 and TRBJ2-1, with 11 bases fitting TRBD1. Per germline, CDR1 MNHEY and CDR2 SMNVEV (reference sequence). Trimming took 8 bases from V and 4 from J; bases not matched to a gene: 4. This CDR3 has 14 residues. The CDR3 DNA follows: TGTGCCAGCCATGGGACAGGGGGATACAATGAGCAGTTCTTC. Its translation: CASHGTGGYNEQFF.

The chain links TRBV9 to TRBJ1-3; no firm D call. The CDR3 contains 15 residues. The germline gives CDR1 SGDLS, CDR2 YYNGEE. Trimming left V 4 bases short and J 2 bases short, with 13 bases between. This chain's CDR3 is CASSPQFTTGNTIYF. As DNA, the CDR3 is TGTGCCAGCAGCCCCCAGTTCACAACTGGAAACACCATATATTTT.

The CDR3 sequence: CASSAWDNEKLFF. As DNA, the CDR3 is TGTGCCAGCAGCGCTTGGGACAACGAAAAACTGTTTTTT. This chain joins TRBV9 and TRBJ1-4, with a weak D call TRBD1 (6 bases). The CDR3 is 13 amino acids. Germline loops: CDR1 SGDLS, CDR2 YYNGEE. Trimming left V 3 bases short and J 8 bases short, with 11 bases between.

The V gene is TRBV6-2 or TRBV6-3, the J gene TRBJ2-7; 7 bases map to TRBD1. The CDR3 is 13 amino acids. Germline loops: CDR1 MNHEY, CDR2 SVGEGT. V shed 4 bases, J shed 6 bases, and the junction held 6 bases outside the gene matches. As DNA, the CDR3 is TGTGCCAGCAGTTTAGGGGGCCTGTCCGAGCAGTACTTC. This sequence encodes CASSLGGLSEQYF.

This chain connects TRBV6-5 to TRBJ2-4, with 7 bases identical to TRBD2. Germline V gene sequence: CDR1 MNHEY, CDR2 SVGAGI. The J segment lost 7 bases and the V segment lost 9 bases, leaving 9 bases of the junction unmatched. CDR3 length: 13 amino acids. CDR3 loop: CASRAGGGNIQYF. The CDR3 coding sequence is TGTGCCAGTCGTGCAGGCGGGGGTAACATTCAGTACTTC.

The V and J genes are TRBV12-2 and TRBJ2-7; the D call in the table, TRBD2, was not verified against the DNA. TRBV12-2 is a pseudogene locus. This CDR3 is built from 17 residues. The DNA of the CDR3 is TGTGCAAGTCGCCTCCCGGCGGGCGGGAGGACCTCCTACGAGCAGTACTTC. Translation: CASRLPAGGRTSYEQYF.

The chain couples TRBV3-1 (or the pseudogene TRBV3-2) to TRBJ1-2, with TRBD1 matching 8 bases. Germline V CDR1 and CDR2: LGHDT, YNNKEL (reference sequence). There are 13 residues in the CDR3. J gave up 5 bases and V 6 bases, and 5 bases lay outside the gene matches. CDR3 sequence: CASSPDRVYGYTF. The CDR3 DNA sequence: TGTGCCAGCAGTCCGGACAGGGTGTATGGCTACACCTTC.

The chain couples TRBV11-2 to TRBJ2-2, with 8 bases fitting TRBD1. Trimming cost V 1 base and J 5 bases; bases outside gene matches: 6. The CDR3 is 16 amino acids. Per germline, CDR1 SGHAT and CDR2 FQNNGV. CDR3 in amino acids: CASSLVDREGTGELFF. The CDR3 DNA reads as TGTGCCAGCAGCTTAGTGGACAGGGAAGGGACCGGGGAGCTGTTTTTT.

This chain uses TRBV24-1 with TRBJ1-2; tentative D call: TRBD1 (5 bases). The CDR3 is 13 residues long. CDR1 is KGHDR, CDR2 SFDVKD, per germline. V was shortened by 3 bases and J by 8 bases, with 12 bases between the two germline ends. The CDR3 protein is CATSDRRDEGYTF. CDR3 coding DNA: TGTGCCACCAGTGATAGGAGGGACGAAGGCTACACCTTC.

This chain joins TRBV2 and TRBJ1-2; 7 bases map to TRBD1. The CDR3 extends over 12 amino acids. Germline CDR1 SNHLY, CDR2 FYNNEI. The V gene end was trimmed by 9 bases and the J gene end by 8 bases; junction bases not matched to a gene: 9. The CDR3 loop is CARNTRGAGYTF. In DNA form, the CDR3 reads TGTGCCAGAAACACCAGGGGGGCAGGCTACACCTTC.

This rearrangement joins TRBV2 to TRBJ1-5; D remains ambiguous. From germline, CDR1 is SNHLY and CDR2 FYNNEI. The CDR3 covers 14 residues. The V and J ends lost 5 bases and 2 bases respectively, with 10 bases between them. CDR3 nucleotide sequence: TGTGCCAGCAGTCCTTTGGGCGGCAATCAGCCCCAGCATTTT. This codes for CASSPLGGNQPQHF.

This chain's CDR3 is CASRDHRVGNSPLHF. In nucleotides, the CDR3 is TGTGCCAGCAGAGACCACAGGGTAGGGAATTCACCCCTCCACTTT. V and J are TRBV11-2 and TRBJ1-6; possible D gene TRBD1, 6 bases. Germline V gives CDR1 SGHAT, CDR2 FQNNGV. V was pared by 6 bases and J by 7 bases, with 16 bases between. The CDR3 has 15 amino acids.

The chain carries TRBV11-2 and TRBJ1-6, with a weak D call TRBD1 (5 bases). V was shortened by 2 bases and J by 8 bases, with 13 bases between the two germline ends. This CDR3 spans 15 amino acids. From germline, CDR1 is SGHAT and CDR2 FQNNGV. CDR3 bases: TGTGCCAGCAGCTTAATGGACAAAGGGGATTCACCCCTCCACTTT. Amino acid sequence: CASSLMDKGDSPLHF.